This TCR beta chain was recorded in a study of T cells in Graves' hyperthyroidism and ophthalmopathy. Turning to the study itself: Peripheral blood was collected at initial diagnosis, before any treatment.

TCR beta CDR3 sequences were amplified from RNA transcripts. An initial round of RT-PCR targeting the TCR CDR3 relied on the HTBI primer set. TCRdb recomputed calls from the multiplex PCR reads with MiXCR, one row per CDR3 protein. The sample lists some 500,000 distinct CDR3 sequences, roughly a quarter seen once, with about 11% in the top ten. Study outcomes and limitations: Blood also held most thyroid clonotypes expanded beyond 0.001.

Worth noting for this clonotype: Its antigen is currently unknown.

The germline gives CDR1 MNHEY, CDR2 SVGAGI. The CDR3 length is 17 residues. Germline trimming cut 0 bases from V and 5 bases from J; bases unmatched to any gene: 6. The sample consisted of blood. The gene calls are TRBV6-5 and TRBJ1-3; 11 bases align to TRBD1. This TCR was sampled from a woman in her 30s with Graves' ophthalmopathy. The CDR3 sequence is CASSYSGQGAWRNTIYF. CDR3 bases: TGTGCCAGCAGTTACTCAGGACAGGGGGCATGGAGAAACACCATATATTTT.